The clone carrying this T cell receptor (beta chain) appeared a few times. What it binds is unknown. TCRdb redid the calling of the 5' RACE reads with MiXCR, one entry per CDR3 protein. The repertoire consists of 9,500 to 15,000 distinct CDR3 sequences, with about 51% occurring once and the leading ten covering around 13%. Tregs were sorted as CD4+CD25+CD127-/low cells. Whole-study results and caveats: Tumor-infiltrating Treg TCR alpha and beta sequences overlapped most with tumor naive CD4+ T cells, then blood naive.

The ends lost 5 bases at V and 9 bases at J; junction bases unmatched: 13. The CDR3 totals 15 residues. Germline V CDR1 and CDR2: DFQATT, SNEGSKA (reference sequence). This TCR came from a female donor with breast cancer. The chain carries TRBV20-1 and TRBJ2-1; 10 nucleotides match TRBD2. Sequencing was performed on tumor-infiltrating Tregs sorted from the breast tumor. CDR3 DNA: TGCAGTGCTCGGGGGTCTAGCGGGAGTGATGTTGAGCAGTTCTTC. It codes for CSARGSSGSDVEQFF.